This record looks at one T cell receptor (beta chain) sequence and its context. The antigen is unknown. The CDR3 totals 14 residues. CDR1 and CDR2 from the germline V gene are LGHDT and YNNKEL (reference sequence). The germline V and J ends were trimmed by 1 base and 8 bases, with 14 bases remaining between them. This record belongs to a study of CD8 T cells in ankylosing spondylitis. TCRdb re-derived calls from the 5' RACE reads in MiXCR, one entry per CDR3 protein. The sample shows 25,000 or so distinct CDR3 sequences, roughly 7.3% of them seen only once. Study outcomes and limitations: In the blood and synovial fluid of reactive arthritis, some motif variants had been previously reported. The study looked at matched synovial fluid samples from ankylosing spondylitis patients. Disease-linked clones were reported to be significantly enriched there. In peripheral blood, disease-linked CD8+ clones occurred at relatively low frequencies. For ankylosing spondylitis blood, a TCR beta motif of seven to nine highly homologous variants appeared characteristic.

The chain couples TRBV3-1 to TRBJ1-2; possible D gene TRBD1, 6 bases. Sequencing was carried out using blood. This clonotype was obtained from a male donor with ankylosing spondylitis or in good health (not recorded which). The CDR3 sequence: CASSQVAGGVGYTF. CDR3 DNA: TGTGCCAGCAGCCAAGTGGCCGGGGGCGTCGGCTACACCTTC.